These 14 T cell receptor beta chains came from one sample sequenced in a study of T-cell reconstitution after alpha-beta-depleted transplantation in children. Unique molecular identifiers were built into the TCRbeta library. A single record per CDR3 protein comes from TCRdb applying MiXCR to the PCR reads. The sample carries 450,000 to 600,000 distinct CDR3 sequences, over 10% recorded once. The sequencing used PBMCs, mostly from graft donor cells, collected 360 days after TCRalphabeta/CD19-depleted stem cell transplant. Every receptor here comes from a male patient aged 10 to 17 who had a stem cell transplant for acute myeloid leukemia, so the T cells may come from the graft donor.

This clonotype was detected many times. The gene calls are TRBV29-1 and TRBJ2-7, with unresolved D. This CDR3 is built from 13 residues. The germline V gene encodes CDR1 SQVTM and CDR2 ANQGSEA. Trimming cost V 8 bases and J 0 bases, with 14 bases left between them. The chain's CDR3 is CSNLRRNSYEQYF. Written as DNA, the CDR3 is TGCAGCAATTTGAGGCGGAACTCCTACGAGCAGTACTTC.

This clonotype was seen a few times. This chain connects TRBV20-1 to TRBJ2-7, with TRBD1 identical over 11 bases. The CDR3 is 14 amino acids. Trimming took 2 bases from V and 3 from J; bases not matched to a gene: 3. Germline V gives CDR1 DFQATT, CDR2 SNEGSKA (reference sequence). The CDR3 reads CSARIGTGGYEQYF. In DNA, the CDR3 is TGCAGTGCTAGAATCGGGACAGGGGGCTACGAGCAGTACTTC.

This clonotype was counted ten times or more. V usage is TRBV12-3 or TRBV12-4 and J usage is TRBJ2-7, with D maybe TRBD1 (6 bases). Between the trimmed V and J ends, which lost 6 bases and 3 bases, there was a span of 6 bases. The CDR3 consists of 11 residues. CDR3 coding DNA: TGTGCCAGCAGACAGGGCTACGAGCAGTACTTC. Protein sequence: CASRQGYEQYF.

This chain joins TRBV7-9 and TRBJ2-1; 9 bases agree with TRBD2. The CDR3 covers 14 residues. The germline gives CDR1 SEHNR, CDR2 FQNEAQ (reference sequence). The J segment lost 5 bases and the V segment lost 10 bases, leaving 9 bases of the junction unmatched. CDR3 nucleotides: TGTGCCACTTCCCCGGGACTAGCCAACAATGAGCAGTTCTTC. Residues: CATSPGLANNEQFF.

This CDR3 reads CASSSFRWADTQYF. The DNA of the CDR3 is TGTGCCAGCAGCTCTTTTCGGTGGGCAGATACGCAGTATTTT. The chain uses TRBV7-2 and TRBJ2-3; D remains unclear. The CDR3 has 14 amino acids. Germline CDR1 reads SGHTA; CDR2 reads FQGNSA. V lost 4 bases and J 4 bases, leaving 12 bases between the germline ends.

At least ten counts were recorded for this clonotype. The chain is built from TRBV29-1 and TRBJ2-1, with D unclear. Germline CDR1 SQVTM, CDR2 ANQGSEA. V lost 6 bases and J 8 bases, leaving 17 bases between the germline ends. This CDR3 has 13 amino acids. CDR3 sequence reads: CSVGRALTDEQFF. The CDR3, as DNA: TGCAGCGTCGGAAGGGCACTCACTGATGAGCAGTTCTTC.

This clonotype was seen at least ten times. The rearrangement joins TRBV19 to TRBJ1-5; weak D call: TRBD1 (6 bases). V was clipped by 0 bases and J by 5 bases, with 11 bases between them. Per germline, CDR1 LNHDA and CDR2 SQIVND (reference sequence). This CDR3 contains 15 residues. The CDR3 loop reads CASSIDHRVDQPQHF. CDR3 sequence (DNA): TGTGCCAGTAGTATAGACCACAGGGTTGATCAGCCCCAGCATTTT.

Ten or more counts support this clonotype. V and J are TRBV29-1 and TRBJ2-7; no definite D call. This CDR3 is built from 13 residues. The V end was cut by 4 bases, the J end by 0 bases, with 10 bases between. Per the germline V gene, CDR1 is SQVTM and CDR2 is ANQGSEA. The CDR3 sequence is CSVGLRFSYEQYF. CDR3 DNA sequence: TGCAGCGTTGGTTTGCGGTTCTCCTACGAGCAGTACTTC.

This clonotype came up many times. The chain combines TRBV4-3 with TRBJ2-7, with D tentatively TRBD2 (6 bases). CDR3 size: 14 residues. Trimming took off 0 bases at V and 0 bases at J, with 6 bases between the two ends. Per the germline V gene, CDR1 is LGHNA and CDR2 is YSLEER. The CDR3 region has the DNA TGCGCCAGCAGCCAAGAGGGGGGCTCCTACGAGCAGTACTTC. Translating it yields CASSQEGGSYEQYF.

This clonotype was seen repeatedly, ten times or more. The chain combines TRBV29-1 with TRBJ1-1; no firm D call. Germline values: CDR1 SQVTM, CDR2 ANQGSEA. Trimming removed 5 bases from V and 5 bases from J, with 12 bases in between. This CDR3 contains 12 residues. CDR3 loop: CSVLSRGTEAFF. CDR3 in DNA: TGCAGCGTTCTAAGTCGGGGAACTGAAGCTTTCTTT.

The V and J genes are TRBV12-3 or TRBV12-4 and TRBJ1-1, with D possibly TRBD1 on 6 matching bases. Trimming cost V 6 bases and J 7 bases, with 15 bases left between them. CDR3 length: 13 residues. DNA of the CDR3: TGTGCCAGCAGGGAGGGGGGGACGGGTGAAGCTTTCTTT. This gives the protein CASREGGTGEAFF.

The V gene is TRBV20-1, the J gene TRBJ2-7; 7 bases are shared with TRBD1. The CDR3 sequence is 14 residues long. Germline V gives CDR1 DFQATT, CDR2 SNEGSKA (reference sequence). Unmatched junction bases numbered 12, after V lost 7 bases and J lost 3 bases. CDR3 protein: CSVPDRRFVYEQYF. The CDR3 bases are TGCAGTGTCCCGGACAGGAGGTTCGTCTACGAGCAGTACTTC.

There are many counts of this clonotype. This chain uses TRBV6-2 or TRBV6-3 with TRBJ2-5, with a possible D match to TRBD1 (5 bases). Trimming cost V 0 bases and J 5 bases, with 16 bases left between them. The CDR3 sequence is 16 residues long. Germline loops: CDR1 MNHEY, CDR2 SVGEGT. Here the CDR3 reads CASSYSTALMEETQYF. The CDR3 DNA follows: TGTGCCAGCAGTTACTCGACAGCTCTCATGGAGGAGACCCAGTACTTC.

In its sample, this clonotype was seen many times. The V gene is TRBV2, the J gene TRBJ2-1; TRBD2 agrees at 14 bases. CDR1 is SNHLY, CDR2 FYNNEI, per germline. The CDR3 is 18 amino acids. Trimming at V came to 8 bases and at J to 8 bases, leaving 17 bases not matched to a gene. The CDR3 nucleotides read TGTGCCAGCGGAGGGACTGGACTAGCGGGAGGTCCGGGGTATGAGCAGTTCTTC. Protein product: CASGGTGLAGGPGYEQFF.